Included here is one TCR beta chain sequence, with context. No antigen is known for it. PCR amplification relied on 60 Vbeta primers (plus 13 Jbeta primers). Study processing details: An analysis that came later counted some 81 million unique TCR beta chains, some 11 million shared. Sequencing was performed with immunoSEQ multiplex PCR; in TCRdb, only in-frame clones are kept and a portion is missing. V and J calls and clone size are as listed in that table; D and trimming were resolved from the DNA. The table includes over 75,000 clones, about nine tenths detected once. This sample is drawn from a study of cytomegalovirus exposure and HLA in healthy donors. Germline loops: CDR1 LNHDA, CDR2 SQIVND (reference sequence). The CDR3 is made up of 13 amino acids. Study-wide results and caveats: A missense DCLRE1C variant was associated with V- and J-gene trimming of TCR beta chains in a later analysis, and an independent cohort replicated the association. Sequencing had likely introduced a cluster of highly shared sequence variants as an artifact. It emerged from a later analysis that several of the most significant clusters appeared to be linked to common viral pathogens.

V gene TRBV19 combines with J gene TRBJ2-5; TRBD1 aligns across 9 bases. The J call may be wrong; the DNA end is better matched by TRBJ2-7. Sequencing was performed on PBMCs. The source of this sequence is a man aged 25-45 years in good health and CMV-seropositive. CDR3 sequence reads: CASSMRDRDEQYF. DNA for the CDR3: TGTGCCAGTAGTATGCGGGACAGGGACGAGCAGTACTTC.